This T cell receptor (beta chain) was sequenced in a study of radiation and T cells in renal cell carcinoma. Looking at the study overall: Nephrectomy followed 15 Gy stereotactic body radiation by 4 weeks.

On this clone: Its target is not known.

The repertoire was sequenced with immunoSEQ multiplex PCR; TCRdb's copy has only in-frame clones and lacks some. The data show some 120,000 clones, with more than 80% seen just once and under 2.5% held by the top ten. Time point defined: blood 2 weeks post-SBRT. Sample treatment: 15 Gy SBRT to primary tumor, nephrectomy 4 weeks later. The patient's renal cell carcinoma had clear cell pathology. CDR3 size: 15 residues. V was clipped by 1 base and J by 4 bases, with 14 bases between them. Germline values: CDR1 MDHEN, CDR2 SYDVKM. Findings and caveats of the study: Top tumor clonotypes rose in blood 2 weeks post-radiation, then contracted. Pretreatment tumor biopsies were lacking, so baseline clonotypes are unknown.

Sequenced material: blood, taken from a patient whose treatment included radiotherapy and nephrectomy. The V and J genes are TRBV28 and TRBJ2-7; no definite D call. This sequence originates from a woman aged 60-75 years with renal cell carcinoma. The CDR3 DNA is TGTGCCAGCAGTTTATCCAGGAGCAGCGTTTACGAGCAGTACTTC. It codes for CASSLSRSSVYEQYF.